This T cell receptor (beta chain) came from a study of cytomegalovirus exposure and HLA in healthy donors. Turning to the study itself: Early release data held 85 million or so unique TCRs from HLA-typed donors.

Germline CDR1 LGHNA, CDR2 YSLEER. The CDR3 runs 16 residues. V dropped 4 bases and J dropped 0 bases, with 12 bases sitting between them. PCR was performed using 60 Vbeta and 13 Jbeta primers. This table comes from immunoSEQ multiplex PCR, and its TCRdb copy is limited to in-frame clones, with some not included. The sample consists of 150,000 to 180,000 clones, approximately 85% of them appearing once. The sample taken for sequencing was PBMCs. The source is a woman between 18 and 29 years old in good health and CMV-seronegative. This sequence joins TRBV4-3 and TRBJ1-4; unclear D gene. CDR3 sequence: CASSPLPQATNEKLFF. CDR3 bases: TGCGCCAGCAGCCCCCTCCCGCAGGCAACTAATGAAAAACTGTTTTTT.